This T cell receptor (beta chain) is from a study of cytomegalovirus exposure and HLA in healthy donors. Regarding this clone: The antigen is unknown.

General study results and limits: When analyzed later, the rates of TCR association showed variation by HLA locus, with DRB1 the most and HLA-C the fewest. The productive fraction for most TCR beta V segments was about 87% or about 30% in an earlier analysis. As a later analysis showed, several of the most significant clusters appeared to be linked to common viral pathogens. The study found most TCR sequences rare, yet found some public TCRs in many donors.

The CDR3 is 13 residues long. Trimming cost V 2 bases and J 7 bases, with 11 bases left between them. Germline loops: CDR1 MDHEN, CDR2 SYDVKM. The PCR contained 60 Vbeta and 13 Jbeta primers. Produced via immunoSEQ multiplex PCR; TCRdb's table is partial and in-frame only. The sample lists roughly 110,000 clones, roughly 80% occurring once. What was sequenced was PBMCs. The V and J genes are TRBV28 and TRBJ1-2; D perhaps matches TRBD1 (5 bases). The TCR comes from a man aged 25 to 45 in good health and CMV-seronegative. The chain's CDR3 is CASSLRQLGGYTF. For the CDR3, the DNA is TGTGCCAGCAGTTTAAGACAGCTCGGTGGCTACACCTTC.